This T cell receptor beta chain was captured in a study of blood T cell repertoires in COVID-19. The overall study: Sites across the United States, Italy and Spain contributed samples from acute and convalescent COVID-19.

In the authors' methods: Reference gene primer amplification gave estimated nucleated cell counts. TCRdb's copy holds only in-frame clones and misses some; the assay was immunoSEQ multiplex PCR. D and trimming were read from the DNA, whereas the V and J calls and clone size are those reported in that table. The sample contains 300,000 to 350,000 clones, around 90% of which appear only once. Recruited during active infection, patients (from Seattle) were subsequently followed longitudinally. The TCR sequence derives from a woman between 25 and 40 years old with COVID-19, enrolled during active disease. The sequenced material came from peripheral blood.

The CDR3 reads CASSLREGVGSPLHF. The CDR3 DNA reads TGCGCCAGCAGCCTGCGGGAAGGAGTCGGTTCACCCCTCCACTTT. The rearrangement joins TRBV4-3 to TRBJ1-6; D is ambiguous. CDR1 and CDR2 from the germline V gene are LGHNA and YSLEER. V was cut by 4 bases and J by 9 bases, with 16 bases left in between. This CDR3 has 15 amino acids.